One TCR beta chain is described in this entry. This specimen belongs to a study of human T cells and chemical hapten exposure. Across the study: A roughly 2 cm by roughly 2 cm inner upper arm patch received 2% DPC for sensitization. The cohort included alopecia areata under or over 50% scalp, totalis and universalis.

In TCRdb, the RACE reads were re-called with MiXCR into one record per CDR3 protein. This table holds roughly 74,000 distinct CDR3 sequences, around 30% found once. The length of the CDR3 is 15 residues. Germline assignment: CDR1 LNHDA and CDR2 SQIVND (reference sequence). With 3 bases clipped from V and 9 bases from J, the junction kept 5 bases outside the gene matches. The time point here: patch test 1, 2 weeks after DPC sensitization. The treatment was: therapeutic diphenylcyclopropenone sensitization with weekly scalp DPC. The J gene is TRBJ2-1, the V gene TRBV19; 13 bases agree with TRBD2. This TCR was recovered from a man aged 40-49 years with alopecia areata. Some clones in this sample may be carry-over from other donors' samples. The specimen was whole blood, collected in connection with sensitization to the hapten diphenylcyclopropenone (DPC). For the CDR3, the DNA is TGTGCCAGTAGTATCGGACTAGCGGGAGTGAGTGAGCAGTTCTTC. The encoded protein is CASSIGLAGVSEQFF.